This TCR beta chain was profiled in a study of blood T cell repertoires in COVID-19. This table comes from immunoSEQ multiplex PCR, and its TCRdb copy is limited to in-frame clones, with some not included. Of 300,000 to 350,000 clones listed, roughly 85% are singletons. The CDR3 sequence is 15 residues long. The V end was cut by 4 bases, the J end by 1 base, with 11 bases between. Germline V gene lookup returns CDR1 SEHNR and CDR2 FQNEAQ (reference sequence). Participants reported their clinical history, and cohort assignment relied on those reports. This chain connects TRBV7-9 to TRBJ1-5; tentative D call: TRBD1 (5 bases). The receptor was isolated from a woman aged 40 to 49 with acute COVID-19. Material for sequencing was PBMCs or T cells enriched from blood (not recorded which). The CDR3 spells CASSSSTASNQPQHF. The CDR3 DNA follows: TGTGCCAGCAGCTCCTCGACAGCAAGCAATCAGCCCCAGCATTTT.